Sequencing of this T cell receptor beta chain was carried out in a study of naive and memory T cell subsets. After removal of 5 bases from V and 9 bases from J, the junction contained 11 bases not matched to a gene. CDR3 length: 14 amino acids. Germline V lookup: CDR1 SGHTA, CDR2 FQGNSA. This clonotype showed up many times. A UMI-containing oligonucleotide was joined by 3' ligation to the TCR cDNA template. Input was roughly 1 to 1000 ng of DNase-treated total RNA without cell sorting. Amplification of ligated cDNA took four PCR rounds with SP2 and nested alpha and beta constant primers. MiXCR, applied by TCRdb to the UMI-ligation and nested PCR reads, yields one record per CDR3 protein. Seen here are about 26,000 distinct CDR3 sequences, roughly 5.5% observed once, and the top ten hold approximately 7.4%.

The material sequenced was blood. V usage is TRBV7-2 and J usage is TRBJ1-1, with 8 bases identical to TRBD1. The receptor's source is an adult in good health. CDR3 region: CASSAGRGPLKAFF. CDR3 DNA: TGTGCCAGCAGCGCCGGCAGGGGGCCATTAAAAGCTTTCTTT.